This T cell receptor (beta chain) was obtained from a study of CD8 T cells in Susac syndrome (dated by TCRdb to the late 2010s). Concerning the study at large: The study used repertoire sequencing to test whether antigen drove CD8+ T cell activation and differentiation in Susac syndrome. The paper as a whole reports these results and caveats: The study acknowledged that relatively few individuals were included in the TCR sequencing and HLA analysis.

Including the terminal cysteine and phenylalanine, the CDR3 comprises 15 residues. Left in the record is the CDR3 DNA by itself, 45 bases read in frame from the first base. The V end loses 0 bases and the J end loses 3 bases, and a stretch of 11 bases separates them. Sequences SGHRS (CDR1) and YFSETQ (CDR2) are obtained from the germline V gene. RNA was extracted using the RNeasy kit, and roughly 0.5 to 1 microgram was reverse transcribed with random hexamers. The immunoSEQ multiplex PCR assay, covering 54 Vbeta and 13 Jbeta segments, was used to amplify TCR beta CDR3 regions. To correct PCR amplification bias, a synthetic template baseline was used for both primer optimization and computational correction. The original methods were these. Only productive sequences were kept, with reads annotated to V, D and J genes according to IMGT and analyzed in immunoSEQ Analyzer. Clonality was calculated as one minus the Shannon entropy normalized by log2 of the number of productive unique sequences. Public and private clones were assessed among the 100 most prevalent clones of each patient and control. Susac-specific clones were defined as absent from healthy and MS cohorts, 1052 published viral clones and other ImmuneACCESS disease sequences. The raw public reads went through TCRdb reprocessing: fastp at Q25, MiXCR clone calling, in-frame beta chains kept. Every distinct CDR3 protein forms one entry, paired with its most common genes and DNA. The V and J calls follow TCRdb's processing rather than the paper's. The sample records around 200,000 distinct CDR3 sequences, 85% to 95% of which are singletons. 0.08% to 0.11% of the sample lies in the top ten.

Peripheral blood CD8+ and CD4+ T cells from healthy donors, Susac syndrome patients and multiple sclerosis patients were profiled using high-throughput TCR beta sequencing. Healthy donors were included as age- and sex-matched controls. Bulk CD8+ and CD4+ T cells were purified by magnetic negative isolation, whereas CD8+ TEMRA cells were enriched by FACS. Blood was drawn into EDTA tubes, processed within 24 hours, and PBMCs were isolated by density gradient centrifugation. PBMCs intended for TCR sequencing were cryopreserved in liquid nitrogen and were subsequently thawed in a 37 degrees C water bath. Purity of sorted or isolated CD4+, CD8+ and CD8+ TEMRA cells was at least 90%. On this clonotype itself: Which antigen it targets is not known. No much larger clonotype is one base removed from it; base qualities were not supplied.

The sequence was obtained from a human donor in good health. The chain is encoded by TRBV5-1 joined to TRBJ2-3, and the D gene may be TRBD1, 5 bases matching. What was sequenced was CD4+ T cells from PBMCs. The DNA is as follows: TGCGCCAGCAGCTTGGTACCAGGGTCGACAGATACGCAGTATTTT. This gives the protein CASSLVPGSTDTQYF. The variable domain in full, with residues beyond the CDR3 obtained from the reference TRBV5-1 and TRBJ2-3 genes, is KAGVTQTPRYLIKTRGQQVTLSCSPISGHRSVSWYQQTPGQGLQFLFEYFSETQRNKGNFPGRFSGRQFSNSRSEMNVSTLELGDSALYLCASSLVPGSTDTQYFGPGTRLTVL.